These 24 T cell receptor beta chains were sequenced from one sample in a study of blood T cell repertoires in COVID-19. Only in-frame clones appear in the TCRdb table, and some are missing; sequencing was by immunoSEQ multiplex PCR. The sample lists around 100,000 clones; more than 80% were seen once. The sequenced material came from peripheral blood. Receptor source: a man aged 60 to 75 with acute or convalescent COVID-19.

J is TRBJ2-5 and V is TRBV27; D possibly corresponds to TRBD1 (6 bases). V lost 4 bases and J 2 bases, leaving 11 bases between the germline ends. Germline CDR1 is MNHEY and CDR2 is SMNVEV (reference sequence). This CDR3 contains 14 residues. CDR3 DNA: TGTGCCAGCAGTTCAACAGGGTTACAAGAGACCCAGTACTTC. This sequence encodes CASSSTGLQETQYF.

The rearrangement links TRBV12-3 or TRBV12-4 to TRBJ2-3, with 7 bases matching TRBD2. The J segment lost 8 bases and the V segment lost 5 bases, leaving 4 bases of the junction unmatched. The CDR3 runs to 12 residues. The CDR3 region has the DNA TGTGCCAGCAGTGGGGGGGGGTCTACGCAGTATTTT. This codes for CASSGGGSTQYF.

CDR3 DNA sequence: TGTGCCAGTAGTAAGGCGATTACCCAAGGGGATGGCTACACCTTC. Amino acid sequence: CASSKAITQGDGYTF. The chain carries TRBV19 and TRBJ1-2, with D possibly TRBD1 on 5 matching bases. Deletions cut 4 bases from V and 6 bases from J, with 18 bases between. The CDR3 runs to 15 residues. CDR1 is LNHDA, CDR2 SQIVND, per germline (reference sequence).

The gene calls are TRBV19 and TRBJ2-1; 13 nucleotides match TRBD2. The junction had 1 base not matched to a gene; V was cut back by 7 bases and J by 7 bases. This CDR3 region has 13 residues. CDR1 LNHDA and CDR2 SQIVND come from the germline V gene (reference sequence). The CDR3 DNA reads as TGTGCCAGTATGACTAGCGGGAGGAATGAGCAGTTCTTC. It yields the protein CASMTSGRNEQFF.

The J gene is TRBJ1-5, the V gene TRBV4-1, with D tentatively TRBD1 (5 bases). The CDR3 sequence is 15 residues long. The germline CDR1 and CDR2 sequences are MGHRA and YSYEKL. Trimming cost V 0 bases and J 5 bases, with 11 bases left between them. The CDR3 reads CASSQDRGSDQPQHF. Here the CDR3 DNA reads TGCGCCAGCAGCCAAGACCGGGGGAGCGATCAGCCCCAGCATTTT.

The J gene is TRBJ2-7, the V gene TRBV11-3; the match to TRBD2 covers 11 bases. CDR1 SGHNT and CDR2 YENEEA come from the germline V gene. V lost 6 bases and J lost 6; bases outside the gene matches: 10. The CDR3 consists of 15 residues. CDR3 nucleotide sequence: TGTGCCAGCAGTCAAGGGTTTAGCGGGAGGGGCGAGCAGTACGTC. The encoded protein is CASSQGFSGRGEQYV.

The chain is built from TRBV5-6 and TRBJ2-1; TRBD2 aligns across 11 bases. The ends lost 4 bases at V and 7 bases at J; junction bases unmatched: 10. The CDR3 consists of 16 residues. Germline loops: CDR1 SGHDT, CDR2 YYEEEE. CDR3 sequence reads: CASSVTTSGSTNEQFF. CDR3 coding DNA: TGTGCCAGCAGCGTAACCACTAGCGGGAGTACAAATGAGCAGTTCTTC. Filled out from reference TRBV5-6 and TRBJ2-1, the complete variable domain reads DAGVTQSPTHLIKTRGQQVTLRCSPKSGHDTVSWYQQALGQGPQFIFQYYEEEERQRGNFPDRFSGHQFPNYSSELNVNALLLGDSALYLCASSVTTSGSTNEQFFGPGTRLTVL.

The chain uses TRBV10-2 and TRBJ1-2; the match to TRBD1 covers 7 bases. CDR1 WSHSY and CDR2 SAAADI come from the germline V gene. This CDR3 has 16 amino acids. Unmatched junction bases numbered 11, after V lost 3 bases and J lost 4 bases. The CDR3 reads CASSDEATGSLYGYTF. CDR3 DNA: TGCGCCAGCAGTGACGAGGCGACAGGGTCTCTCTATGGCTACACCTTC.

J is TRBJ1-1 and V is TRBV9, with 8 bases lining up with TRBD1. Per the germline V gene, CDR1 is SGDLS and CDR2 is YYNGEE. This CDR3 is 17 amino acids long. Trimming at V came to 2 bases and at J to 2 bases, leaving 11 bases not matched to a gene. The CDR3 nucleotides read TGTGCCAGCAGCGTCTTAGGACAGGGATCGAAAAACACTGAAGCTTTCTTT. This translates into CASSVLGQGSKNTEAFF.

J is TRBJ2-5 and V is TRBV11-3, with 9 bases lining up with TRBD1. The CDR3 is 14 amino acids. Germline-derived CDR1 and CDR2 are SGHNT and YENEEA. V lost 5 bases and J lost 5; bases outside the gene matches: 6. CDR3 in amino acids: CASSPGTGMETQYF. The CDR3 DNA reads as TGTGCCAGCAGCCCCGGGACAGGGATGGAGACCCAGTACTTC.

The chain is built from TRBV29-1 and TRBJ2-3; 8 bases map to TRBD2. Germline lookup yields CDR1 SQVTM and CDR2 ANQGSEA. The CDR3 extends over 12 amino acids. V lost 5 bases and J lost 6; bases outside the gene matches: 4. The CDR3 bases are TGCAGCGTTTCAGCGGGAGTGGATACGCAGTATTTT. Protein product: CSVSAGVDTQYF.

The V call is TRBV7-2, the J call TRBJ2-3; 13 bases agree with TRBD2. Germline V gene lookup returns CDR1 SGHTA and CDR2 FQGNSA. V gave up 4 bases and J gave up 7 bases; unmatched junction bases: 8. This CDR3 is 16 amino acids long. The CDR3 reads CASSSKLAGGPNTQYF. The DNA of the CDR3 is TGTGCCAGCAGCTCCAAACTAGCGGGAGGGCCAAATACGCAGTATTTT.

A word on this clone: Within the sample, other DNA sequences also encode this same CDR3. The chain employs TRBV27 and TRBJ1-6; 10 bases agree with TRBD1. This CDR3 contains 14 residues. CDR1 is MNHEY, CDR2 SMNVEV, per germline (reference sequence). The V segment lost 3 bases and the J segment 8 bases; nucleotides outside the gene matches: 1. DNA for the CDR3: TGTGCCAGCAGTTTGGACAGGGGGTATTCACCCCTCCACTTT. It yields the protein CASSLDRGYSPLHF.

The J gene is TRBJ2-4, the V gene TRBV3-1 (or the pseudogene TRBV3-2); TRBD2 aligns across 14 bases. From germline, CDR1 is LGHDT and CDR2 YNNKEL (reference sequence). The CDR3 has 19 residues. Trimming removed 2 bases from V and 4 bases from J; junction bases left unmatched: 10. CDR3 DNA sequence: TGTGCCAGCAGCCAAAGGACAGGGACTAGCGGGAGATCTAAAAACATTCAGTACTTC. It encodes CASSQRTGTSGRSKNIQYF.

The chain combines TRBV29-1 with TRBJ1-1; TRBD1 aligns across 7 bases. V shed 7 bases and J 3 bases; nucleotides not matched to a gene: 8. The CDR3 is made up of 13 amino acids. Germline CDR1 SQVTM, CDR2 ANQGSEA. The CDR3 DNA is TGCAGCGGCACCGACAGGGCTGACACTGAAGCTTTCTTT. It encodes CSGTDRADTEAFF.

This chain joins TRBV2 and TRBJ2-7; a weak D match, TRBD1 (6 bases). The germline V and J ends were trimmed by 5 bases and 4 bases, with 9 bases remaining between them. The CDR3 is 12 residues long. Germline values: CDR1 SNHLY, CDR2 FYNNEI. CDR3 coding DNA: TGTGCCAGCAGTTCAGGGGTTTACGAGCAGTACTTC. This gives the protein CASSSGVYEQYF.

The gene calls are TRBV28 and TRBJ2-1, with D possibly matching TRBD1 (6 bases). Trimming removed 0 bases at V and 5 bases at J, with 17 bases between. Germline CDR1 is MDHEN and CDR2 is SYDVKM. This CDR3 has 17 amino acids. The CDR3 DNA sequence: TGTGCCAGCAGTTTATGGCAGGGGTGGCGATTAGACAATGAGCAGTTCTTC. It is translated as CASSLWQGWRLDNEQFF. Complete variable domain (other parts from reference TRBV28 and TRBJ2-1): DVKVTQSSRYLVKRTGEKVFLECVQDMDHENMFWYRQDPGLGLRLIYFSYDVKMKEKGDIPEGYSVSREKKERFSLILESASTNQTSMYLCASSLWQGWRLDNEQFFGPGTRLTVL.

The chain is built from TRBV19 and TRBJ1-1; D is perhaps TRBD1 (6 bases). Per germline, CDR1 LNHDA and CDR2 SQIVND (reference sequence). This CDR3 contains 14 residues. The V and J ends lost 6 bases and 4 bases respectively, with 15 bases between them. CDR3 DNA: TGTGCCAGTAGAAGACAGGTGACGAGCACTGAAGCTTTCTTT. This translates into CASRRQVTSTEAFF.

This clone was picked up many times. The chain is built from TRBV4-2 and TRBJ2-7; 9 bases agree with TRBD1. CDR1 is LGHNA, CDR2 YNFKEQ, per germline. The CDR3 is 14 residues long. V lost 3 bases to trimming and J lost 2 bases; unmatched junction nucleotides: 2. CDR3 sequence (DNA): TGTGCCAGCAGCCAGGGACAGGGCACCTACGAGCAGTACTTC. It codes for CASSQGQGTYEQYF.

This clone has just one count. The chain recombines TRBV7-8 with TRBJ1-6; TRBD1 matches 7 bases. V lost 5 bases to trimming and J lost 8 bases; unmatched junction nucleotides: 6. The CDR3 spans 14 residues. CDR1 SGHVS and CDR2 FQNEAQ come from the germline V gene. CDR3 sequence: CASSRDSIYSPLHF. CDR3 in DNA: TGTGCCAGCAGCCGGGACAGTATTTATTCACCCCTCCACTTT.

A single count supports this clone. J is TRBJ2-2 and V is TRBV19, with 10 positions matching TRBD1. Losses at the gene ends were 6 bases for V and 5 bases for J; bases not matched to a gene: 6. The CDR3 loop spans 15 amino acids. Germline V gene data show CDR1 as LNHDA and CDR2 as SQIVND (reference sequence). CDR3 DNA sequence: TGTGCCAGTAGGGCCGGGACAGGGGTTACCGGGGAGCTGTTTTTT. Protein: CASRAGTGVTGELFF.

The V and J genes are TRBV9 and TRBJ2-1, with 7 bases that match TRBD1. Germline loops: CDR1 SGDLS, CDR2 YYNGEE. The CDR3 loop spans 15 amino acids. Germline trimming cut 3 bases from V and 9 bases from J; bases unmatched to any gene: 12. This CDR3 reads CASSARQGLLSEQFF. CDR3 in DNA: TGTGCCAGCAGCGCAAGACAGGGTCTTCTCAGTGAGCAGTTCTTC.

V is TRBV11-3 and J is TRBJ2-7; 8 bases map to TRBD1. Trimming cost V 3 bases and J 6 bases; bases outside gene matches: 7. The CDR3 is 14 amino acids. Germline V lookup: CDR1 SGHNT, CDR2 YENEEA. The CDR3 reads CASSFGQGIGEQYF. CDR3 bases: TGTGCCAGCAGCTTTGGACAGGGCATCGGCGAGCAGTACTTC.

The genes are TRBV5-8 and TRBJ2-7; 7 nucleotides match TRBD2. Germline lookup yields CDR1 SGHTS and CDR2 YDEGEE. The CDR3 length is 15 residues. The J segment lost 7 bases and the V segment lost 3 bases, leaving 13 bases of the junction unmatched. Here the CDR3 reads CASSSGGVGREEQYF. CDR3 sequence (DNA): TGTGCCAGCAGCTCGGGGGGTGTCGGCCGGGAGGAGCAGTACTTC.